The 24 T cell receptor beta chains reported below all come from one sample, sequenced in a study of T cell changes during pregnancy in multiple sclerosis. Clones were read by immunoSEQ multiplex PCR, and TCRdb kept only the in-frame ones, dropping some. The repertoire consists of about 40,000 clones, with roughly 92% occurring once and the leading ten covering around 1.2%. The input for sequencing was peripheral blood, taken before pregnancy. Receptors were obtained from a female donor with multiple sclerosis, enrolled in a pregnancy study.

This clone appeared once. In nucleotides, the CDR3 is TGCGCCAGCAGCCCTCCAACAGGGATATCAGAGACCCAGTACTTC. Amino acids: CASSPPTGISETQYF. The chain couples TRBV5-1 to TRBJ2-5; a weak D match, TRBD1 (6 bases). CDR3 length: 15 residues. The germline gives CDR1 SGHRS, CDR2 YFSETQ. The V end was cut by 4 bases, the J end by 4 bases, with 17 bases between.

The chain uses TRBV19 and TRBJ2-1; 7 nucleotides align to TRBD1. The ends lost 9 bases at V and 3 bases at J; junction bases unmatched: 8. Germline lookup yields CDR1 LNHDA and CDR2 SQIVND (reference sequence). The CDR3 sequence is 14 residues long. CDR3: CASAPGGDYNEQFF. The DNA of the CDR3 is TGTGCCAGCGCCCCAGGGGGTGACTACAATGAGCAGTTCTTC.

The chain combines TRBV10-3 with TRBJ2-7, with 10 bases that match TRBD2. This CDR3 has 14 residues. V lost 4 bases to trimming and J lost 1 base; unmatched junction nucleotides: 1. The V gene's germline CDR1 is ENHRY and CDR2 SYGVKD. The chain's CDR3 is CAISGTSGSYEQYF. The DNA of the CDR3 is TGTGCCATCAGTGGGACTAGCGGATCCTACGAGCAGTACTTC.

The table lists this clone with a count of one. Other DNA sequences from this sample encode an identical CDR3 as well. The chain employs TRBV25-1 and TRBJ2-7; TRBD1 matches 10 bases. The ends lost 1 base at V and 3 bases at J; junction bases unmatched: 3. Per germline, CDR1 MGHDK and CDR2 SYGVNS. The CDR3 is 15 amino acids. The DNA of the CDR3 is TGTGCCAGCAGTGAATTGGGACAGGGGTACTACGAGCAGTACTTC. Its protein is CASSELGQGYYEQYF.

This clone showed up just once. This chain connects TRBV7-2 to TRBJ2-5; maybe TRBD1 (5 bases). CDR3 size: 15 residues. CDR1 SGHTA and CDR2 FQGNSA come from the germline V gene. V dropped 2 bases and J dropped 0 bases, with 10 bases sitting between them. The CDR3 is CASSLRAGNQETQYF. For the CDR3, the DNA is TGTGCCAGCAGCTTAAGGGCAGGGAACCAAGAGACCCAGTACTTC.

V gene TRBV13 combines with J gene TRBJ1-6, with a weak D call TRBD1 (6 bases). V shed 5 bases and J shed 8 bases, with 13 bases lying between them. The germline CDR1 and CDR2 sequences are PRHDT and FYEKMQ (reference sequence). CDR3 length: 14 residues. The DNA for the CDR3 is TGTGCCAGCAGCATACAGGGAATTGATTCACCCCTCCACTTT. It translates to CASSIQGIDSPLHF.

This clone appeared once. Other DNA sequences in this specimen translate into the identical CDR3. The J gene is TRBJ1-5, the V gene TRBV5-4; D perhaps matches TRBD1 (6 bases). CDR3 length: 14 amino acids. CDR1 is SGHNT, CDR2 YYREEE, per germline (reference sequence). V gave up 2 bases and J gave up 4 bases, with 10 bases separating them. CDR3 coding DNA: TGTGCCAGCAGCTTTGCAGGGGATAATCAGCCCCAGCATTTT. Its translation is CASSFAGDNQPQHF.

The chain links TRBV14 to TRBJ2-3; D call uncertain. Trimming left V 9 bases short and J 1 base short, with 11 bases between. Germline CDR1 SGHDN, CDR2 FVKESK. The CDR3 runs to 13 residues. CDR3 residues: CASRDWGTDTQYF. CDR3 DNA: TGTGCCAGTAGAGACTGGGGCACAGATACGCAGTATTTT.

The table lists this clone with a count of one. The chain joins TRBV18 to TRBJ2-1; D not resolved. V was shortened by 0 bases and J by 4 bases, with 7 bases between the two germline ends. Germline lookup yields CDR1 KGHSH and CDR2 LQKENI. The CDR3 extends over 14 amino acids. The CDR3 DNA is TGTGCCAGCTCACCACCGCCAGATTACAATGAGCAGTTCTTC. Its translation: CASSPPPDYNEQFF.

Remarks on this clone: This sample includes further DNA sequences coding for the same CDR3. The chain recombines TRBV7-8 with TRBJ1-5; TRBD1 is a possible D gene (5 bases). Germline CDR1 is SGHVS and CDR2 is FQNEAQ. V was trimmed by 1 base and J by 6 bases, leaving 13 bases between them. The CDR3 length is 15 residues. CDR3 protein: CASSLGAAGAQPQHF. DNA for the CDR3: TGTGCCAGCAGCTTAGGTGCGGCTGGGGCTCAGCCCCAGCATTTT.

The rearrangement links TRBV2 to TRBJ2-5; D unclear. Germline-derived CDR1 and CDR2 are SNHLY and FYNNEI. The length of the CDR3 is 13 residues. Deletions cut 1 base from V and 3 bases from J, with 6 bases between. CDR3 sequence: CASSEEAEETQYF. CDR3 nucleotide sequence: TGTGCCAGCAGTGAAGAGGCGGAAGAGACCCAGTACTTC.

The CDR3: CASSLSGSGVYEQYF. The CDR3 coding sequence is TGTGCCAGCAGCTTAAGCGGGAGCGGGGTCTACGAGCAGTACTTC. The rearrangement joins TRBV7-2 to TRBJ2-7; 8 nucleotides agree with TRBD2. This CDR3 is built from 15 residues. The J segment lost 3 bases and the V segment lost 2 bases, leaving 6 bases of the junction unmatched. Germline-derived CDR1 and CDR2 are SGHTA and FQGNSA.

This clone is a singleton in its sample. This chain uses TRBV7-2 with TRBJ2-3, with 7 bases fitting TRBD2. J was trimmed by 6 bases and V by 3 bases; bases with no gene match: 9. CDR3 length equals 15 residues. Germline CDR1 reads SGHTA; CDR2 reads FQGNSA. The CDR3 DNA reads as TGTGCCAGCAGCTTTTATGTGGCGGGAGCTGATACGCAGTATTTT. Its protein product is CASSFYVAGADTQYF.

The V gene is TRBV4-1, the J gene TRBJ1-5, with D unclear. Germline V gives CDR1 MGHRA, CDR2 YSYEKL. Trimming took off 0 bases at V and 6 bases at J, with 9 bases between the two ends. The CDR3 runs to 14 residues. The CDR3, as DNA: TGCGCCAGCAGCCAAGATCGGGGTGTTCAGCCCCAGCATTTT. Its translation: CASSQDRGVQPQHF.

The rearrangement joins TRBV5-6 to TRBJ1-2; TRBD1 aligns across 9 bases. V dropped 2 bases and J dropped 1; count of bases not matched to a gene: 9. CDR1 is SGHDT and CDR2 is YYEEEE in the germline V gene. This CDR3 region has 17 residues. This CDR3 reads CASSLLRDRVINYGYTF. The CDR3 DNA follows: TGTGCCAGCAGCTTACTCCGGGACAGGGTAATTAACTATGGCTACACCTTC.

V gene TRBV18 combines with J gene TRBJ1-2, with a possible D match to TRBD1 (6 bases). The CDR3 runs to 14 residues. Deletions cut 3 bases from V and 6 bases from J, with 14 bases between. The germline V gene has CDR1 KGHSH and CDR2 LQKENI. The CDR3, as DNA: TGTGCCAGCTCACCGTCAGGGGAGTATCATGGCTACACCTTC. The encoded protein is CASSPSGEYHGYTF.

The J gene is TRBJ2-2, the V gene TRBV2; TRBD1 matches 8 bases. V lost 7 bases, J lost 1 base, and 2 bases stayed unmatched. CDR3 length equals 14 residues. Germline V gives CDR1 SNHLY, CDR2 FYNNEI. The CDR3 DNA reads TGTGCCAGCAAGGGGACAGGGAACACCGGGGAGCTGTTTTTT. It encodes CASKGTGNTGELFF.

This sequence joins TRBV12-5 and TRBJ2-6; D not certain. Between the trimmed V and J ends, which lost 5 bases and 0 bases, there was a span of 8 bases. This CDR3 has 15 amino acids. Looked up from germline, CDR1 is LGHNT and CDR2 is FRNRAP. The CDR3 loop is CASGAGTSGANVLTF. CDR3 DNA sequence: TGTGCTAGTGGTGCAGGAACCTCTGGGGCCAACGTCCTGACTTTC.

The chain couples TRBV5-1 to TRBJ2-1; D may be TRBD2 (5 bases). CDR1 and CDR2 (germline): SGHRS, YFSETQ. V lost 5 bases and J lost 4, with 10 bases in between. The CDR3 is 13 amino acids. This CDR3 reads CASREDPYNEQFF. For the CDR3, the DNA is TGCGCCAGCAGGGAGGACCCGTACAATGAGCAGTTCTTC. Using reference TRBV5-1 and TRBJ2-1 for the parts outside the CDR3, the full variable domain is KAGVTQTPRYLIKTRGQQVTLSCSPISGHRSVSWYQQTPGQGLQFLFEYFSETQRNKGNFPGRFSGRQFSNSRSEMNVSTLELGDSALYLCASREDPYNEQFFGPGTRLTVL.

This chain links TRBV7-2 with TRBJ2-7; 7 nucleotides line up with TRBD1. Germline V gene data show CDR1 as SGHTA and CDR2 as FQGNSA. Germline trimming cut 3 bases from V and 2 bases from J; bases unmatched to any gene: 4. The CDR3 sequence is 14 residues long. The CDR3 sequence is CASSFGDRAYEQYF. In nucleotides, the CDR3 is TGTGCCAGCAGCTTCGGAGACAGGGCCTACGAGCAGTACTTC.

The V and J genes are TRBV6-5 and TRBJ2-1; the D gene is possibly TRBD1 (7 bases). This CDR3 is built from 13 residues. The V gene lost 6 bases and the J gene lost 6 bases, with 12 bases spanning the gap. Germline V gene lookup returns CDR1 MNHEY and CDR2 SVGAGI. The DNA for the CDR3 is TGTGCCAGCAGGCGGGGACAGTCCAATGAGCAGTTCTTC. It is translated as CASRRGQSNEQFF.

This clone was seen only once. The chain combines TRBV7-3 with TRBJ2-3; 12 nucleotides match TRBD2. In germline, CDR1 is SGHTA, CDR2 FQGTGA. The CDR3 spans 17 residues. With V trimmed by 4 bases and J by 4 bases, 9 bases remained unmatched. The CDR3 spells CASSSLAGGPGADTQYF. The CDR3, as DNA: TGTGCCAGCAGCTCCCTAGCGGGAGGGCCCGGGGCAGATACGCAGTATTTT.

The chain couples TRBV19 to TRBJ2-2, with 10 positions matching TRBD1. The CDR3 consists of 15 residues. V lost 6 bases, J lost 7 bases, and 8 bases stayed unmatched. CDR1 is LNHDA, CDR2 SQIVND, per germline (reference sequence). CDR3: CASSELTGGSGELFF. The CDR3 region has the DNA TGTGCCAGTAGCGAACTGACAGGGGGCAGCGGGGAGCTGTTTTTT.

The genes are TRBV27 and TRBJ1-1, with 7 positions matching TRBD1. Trimming at V came to 5 bases and at J to 5 bases, leaving 5 bases not matched to a gene. Germline V CDR1 and CDR2: MNHEY, SMNVEV (reference sequence). The CDR3 runs to 13 residues. The CDR3 sequence: CASSIGQVTEAFF. The CDR3 nucleotides are TGTGCCAGCAGTATCGGACAGGTTACTGAAGCTTTCTTT.